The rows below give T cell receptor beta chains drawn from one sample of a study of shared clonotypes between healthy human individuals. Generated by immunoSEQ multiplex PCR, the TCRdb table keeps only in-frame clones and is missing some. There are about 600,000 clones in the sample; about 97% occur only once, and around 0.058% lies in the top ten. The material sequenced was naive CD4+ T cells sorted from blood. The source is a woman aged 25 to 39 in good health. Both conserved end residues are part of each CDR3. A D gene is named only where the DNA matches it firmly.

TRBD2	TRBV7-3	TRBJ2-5	TGTGCCAGCAGCTTAATCGGCGGGAGGGACCTGTCCGGGGCCCAGTACTTC	CASSLIGGRDLSGAQYF
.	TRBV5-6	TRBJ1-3	TGTGCCAGCAGCTTGGAGGGATATGGAAACACCATATATTTT	CASSLEGYGNTIYF
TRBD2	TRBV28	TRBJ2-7	TGTGCCAGCAGGGCGGGAGCCCCTCTCTCTGAGCAGTACTTC	CASRAGAPLSEQYF
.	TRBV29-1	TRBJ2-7	TGCAGCGTGCAACTAGTCTTCGAGCAGTACTTC	CSVQLVFEQYF
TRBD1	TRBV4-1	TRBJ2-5	TGCGCCAGCAGCCCCCACAGGGGGATGGAGACCCAGTACTTC	CASSPHRGMETQYF
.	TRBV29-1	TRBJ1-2	TGCAGCGTTGTGGGACACCCCCTTAACTATGGCTACACCTTC	CSVVGHPLNYGYTF
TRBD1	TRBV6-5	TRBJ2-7	TGTGCCAGCAGTTTAGGCCGGACAGGGTCCTACGAGCAGTACTTC	CASSLGRTGSYEQYF
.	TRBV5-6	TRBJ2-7	TGTGCCAGCAGCTCAACCGTGGGCTCCTACGAGCAGTACTTC	CASSSTVGSYEQYF
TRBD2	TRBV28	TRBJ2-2	TGTGCCAGCAGTCCCCTCTTGAGCGGGAGGTCCGGGGAGCTGTTTTTT	CASSPLLSGRSGELFF
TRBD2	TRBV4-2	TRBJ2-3	TGTGCCAGCAGCCAAGGCCCCACCGGGACTAGCGGGAGGGCCGTTACAGATACGCAGTATTTT	CASSQGPTGTSGRAVTDTQYF
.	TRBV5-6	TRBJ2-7	TGTGCCAGCAACACCCTGGATCGCGGTGGGCAGTACTTC	CASNTLDRGGQYF